Shown below are 27 T cell receptor beta chains from a single sample sequenced in a study of T cell responses to AZD1222 COVID-19 vaccine. Profiling relied on immunoSEQ multiplex PCR, and the TCRdb table lists in-frame clones only, not all of them. The table records about 42,000 clones, around 88% of them present only once. Sequences were derived from peripheral blood, sampled 28 days after the second AZD1222 dose. These receptor sequences come from an adult who received the AZD1222 COVID-19 vaccine.

With respect to this clone: At one end, the junction sequence differs from germline, possibly due to a read error. The chain links TRBV28 to TRBJ1-1; D remains ambiguous. The CDR3 covers 11 residues. Per the germline V gene, CDR1 is MDHEN and CDR2 is SYDVKM. This chain's CDR3 is CASTQNAEAFF. DNA of the CDR3: TGTGCCAGCACCCAGAACGCTGAAGCTTTCTTT.

The chain couples TRBV27 to TRBJ2-2, with a possible D match to TRBD1 (6 bases). CDR1 and CDR2 from the germline V gene are MNHEY and SMNVEV (reference sequence). The ends were cut back, 5 bases at V and 1 base at J, with 14 bases in the middle. The CDR3 consists of 16 residues. The CDR3 spells CASSLGTTRNTGELFF. The CDR3 coding sequence is TGTGCCAGCAGTCTCGGGACAACCCGGAACACCGGGGAGCTGTTTTTT.

This chain joins TRBV5-1 and TRBJ1-5; D possibly corresponds to TRBD1 (6 bases). The V gene's germline CDR1 is SGHRS and CDR2 YFSETQ. The V and J ends lost 2 bases and 6 bases respectively, with 15 bases between them. The CDR3 consists of 15 residues. CDR3 sequence (DNA): TGCGCCAGCAGCTTTGATTCAGGGGTAAGTCAGCCCCAGCATTTT. This gives the protein CASSFDSGVSQPQHF.

This rearrangement joins TRBV2 to TRBJ2-7; D unresolved. CDR3 length: 11 residues. V lost 6 bases, J lost 2 bases, and 5 bases lay in between. Germline CDR1 is SNHLY and CDR2 is FYNNEI. Here the CDR3 reads CASSPAYEQYF. CDR3 nucleotides: TGTGCCAGCAGCCCTGCCTACGAGCAGTACTTC.

The V gene is TRBV7-2, the J gene TRBJ2-7, with D maybe TRBD2 (7 bases). This CDR3 is 12 amino acids long. Germline CDR1 reads SGHTA; CDR2 reads FQGNSA. V lost 10 bases and J 7 bases, leaving 17 bases between the germline ends. The CDR3, as DNA: TGTGCCATATCATGGGGGGGCTATGAGCAGTACTTC. Encoded protein: CAISWGGYEQYF. The entire variable domain, with the rest obtained from reference TRBV7-2 and TRBJ2-7, is as follows: GAGVSQSPSNKVTEKGKDVELRCDPISGHTALYWYRQSLGQGLEFLIYFQGNSAPDKSGLPSDRFSAERTGGSVSTLTIQRTQQEDSAVYLCAISWGGYEQYFGPGTRLTVT.

The chain carries TRBV18 and TRBJ2-1; 10 positions agree with TRBD1. With 2 bases clipped from V and 7 bases from J, the junction kept 5 bases outside the gene matches. The CDR3 is 15 amino acids. CDR1 KGHSH and CDR2 LQKENI come from the germline V gene. Written as DNA, the CDR3 is TGTGCCAGCTCACCAAGACAGGGGGCAGGGAATGAGCAGTTCTTC. As protein: CASSPRQGAGNEQFF. The full variable domain, in which reference TRBV18 and TRBJ2-1 provide the parts outside the CDR3, is NAGVMQNPRHLVRRRGQEARLRCSPMKGHSHVYWYRQLPEEGLKFMVYLQKENIIDESGMPKERFSAEFPKEGPSILRIQQVVRGDSAAYFCASSPRQGAGNEQFFGPGTRLTVL.

The chain employs TRBV29-1 and TRBJ1-1, with a possible D match to TRBD1 (5 bases). Germline assignment: CDR1 SQVTM and CDR2 ANQGSEA. Between the trimmed V and J ends, which lost 5 bases and 3 bases, there was a span of 19 bases. This CDR3 is built from 15 residues. CDR3 protein: CSVRRTGRADTEAFF. The CDR3 nucleotides are TGCAGCGTTCGAAGAACGGGACGGGCGGACACTGAAGCTTTCTTT.

The V and J genes are TRBV27 and TRBJ1-5; 10 nucleotides align to TRBD1. This CDR3 has 15 residues. Germline V gene lookup returns CDR1 MNHEY and CDR2 SMNVEV (reference sequence). V shed 6 bases and J 6 bases; nucleotides not matched to a gene: 8. CDR3 DNA: TGTGCCAGCAGCCTCGGACAGGGGGTGGGTCAGCCCCAGCATTTT. It specifies CASSLGQGVGQPQHF.

J is TRBJ2-1 and V is TRBV28; D remains ambiguous. CDR3 length: 12 amino acids. V dropped 6 bases and J dropped 7 bases, with 10 bases sitting between them. The germline V gene has CDR1 MDHEN and CDR2 SYDVKM. The CDR3 sequence: CASSTWKNEQFF. The CDR3 DNA reads TGTGCCAGCAGCACATGGAAAAATGAGCAGTTCTTC. The complete variable domain, with remaining parts taken from reference TRBV28 and TRBJ2-1, reads DVKVTQSSRYLVKRTGEKVFLECVQDMDHENMFWYRQDPGLGLRLIYFSYDVKMKEKGDIPEGYSVSREKKERFSLILESASTNQTSMYLCASSTWKNEQFFGPGTRLTVL.

CDR3 coding DNA: TGTGCCAGCAGTGTGGTCGACAGGGGGCTGGGCGAGCAGTACTTC. It yields the protein CASSVVDRGLGEQYF. This chain connects TRBV2 to TRBJ2-7, with 10 bases aligning to TRBD1. The CDR3 has 15 amino acids. Germline lookup yields CDR1 SNHLY and CDR2 FYNNEI. V was pared by 4 bases and J by 6 bases, with 9 bases of the junction left unmatched.

The chain is built from TRBV7-3 and TRBJ2-2; D unresolved. Germline loops: CDR1 SGHTA, CDR2 FQGTGA. The length of the CDR3 is 12 residues. V gave up 0 bases and J gave up 6 bases, with 2 bases separating them. The CDR3 loop reads CASSLTAGELFF. Here the CDR3 DNA reads TGTGCCAGCAGCTTAACGGCCGGGGAGCTGTTTTTT.

The gene calls are TRBV19 and TRBJ1-1, with D possibly TRBD1 on 6 matching bases. CDR3 size: 17 residues. The V end was cut by 5 bases, the J end by 5 bases, with 24 bases between. Germline CDR1 reads LNHDA; CDR2 reads SQIVND (reference sequence). This CDR3 reads CASSASGTRGRRTEAFF. CDR3 nucleotide sequence: TGTGCCAGTAGTGCCTCCGGGACAAGGGGGAGAAGGACTGAAGCTTTCTTT.

The chain couples TRBV9 to TRBJ2-2; D is unclear. There are 13 residues in the CDR3. The germline V gene has CDR1 SGDLS and CDR2 YYNGEE. Trimming took 0 bases from V and 4 from J, leaving 4 bases between them. The CDR3 region is CASSVGITGELFF. The CDR3 DNA follows: TGTGCCAGCAGCGTAGGAATCACCGGGGAGCTGTTTTTT.

The J gene is TRBJ1-3, the V gene TRBV7-9; D may be TRBD1 (6 bases). CDR1 and CDR2 (germline): SEHNR, FQNEAQ (reference sequence). The V gene lost 2 bases and the J gene lost 0 bases, with 14 bases spanning the gap. The CDR3 loop spans 17 amino acids. DNA for the CDR3: TGTGCCAGCAGCTTACAACGGACAGCCAGCTCTGGAAACACCATATATTTT. It specifies CASSLQRTASSGNTIYF.

The chain combines TRBV29-1 with TRBJ2-1, with D uncertain. V lost 4 bases to trimming and J lost 0 bases, with 7 bases between them. CDR1 and CDR2 from the germline V gene are SQVTM and ANQGSEA. The CDR3 length is 13 residues. The CDR3 protein is CSVAMSSYNEQFF. DNA of the CDR3: TGCAGCGTTGCCATGAGCTCCTACAATGAGCAGTTCTTC.

This chain links TRBV12-3 or TRBV12-4 with TRBJ2-7; a possible D gene is TRBD2 (5 bases). The CDR3 consists of 12 residues. V was pared by 5 bases and J by 3 bases, with 8 bases between. The CDR3 coding sequence is TGTGCCAGCAGTGGAGGTATCTACGAGCAGTACTTC. It specifies CASSGGIYEQYF.

The CDR3 is CASSPGLPQKETQYF. The CDR3 DNA reads as TGTGCCAGCAGTCCGGGACTACCTCAGAAAGAGACCCAGTACTTC. V is TRBV7-6 and J is TRBJ2-5, with TRBD2 matching 7 bases. Losses at the gene ends were 6 bases for V and 3 bases for J; bases not matched to a gene: 10. The CDR3 spans 15 residues. Germline V gives CDR1 SGHVS, CDR2 FNYEAQ.

The chain joins TRBV7-3 to TRBJ2-2; D is possibly TRBD1 or TRBD2 (5 bases each). The CDR3 length is 15 residues. V was trimmed by 2 bases and J by 3 bases, leaving 10 bases between them. The germline V gene has CDR1 SGHTA and CDR2 FQGTGA. CDR3 amino acids: CASSLLGDDTGELFF. For the CDR3, the DNA is TGTGCCAGCAGCTTATTGGGGGACGACACCGGGGAGCTGTTTTTT.

The J gene is TRBJ2-5, the V gene TRBV7-3; 8 bases line up with TRBD2. Per germline, CDR1 SGHTA and CDR2 FQGTGA. V trimming: 5 bases; J trimming: 1 base; junction bases outside the gene matches: 12. The CDR3 loop spans 17 amino acids. In nucleotides, the CDR3 is TGTGCCAGCAGCGCGAAACCCATAGCGGGGATCCAAGAGACCCAGTACTTC. It yields the protein CASSAKPIAGIQETQYF.

The chain recombines TRBV7-3 with TRBJ1-1, with D perhaps matching TRBD1 (6 bases). Germline CDR1 reads SGHTA; CDR2 reads FQGTGA. Trimming pared 2 bases from V and 4 bases from J, leaving 11 bases between. This CDR3 contains 14 residues. CDR3 sequence reads: CASSLQGFGTEAFF. CDR3 bases: TGTGCCAGCAGCTTACAGGGGTTCGGCACTGAAGCTTTCTTT. The full variable domain, rest sourced from reference TRBV7-3 and TRBJ1-1, is GAGVSQTPSNKVTEKGKYVELRCDPISGHTALYWYRQSLGQGPEFLIYFQGTGAADDSGLPNDRFFAVRPEGSVSTLKIQRTERGDSAVYLCASSLQGFGTEAFFGQGTRLTVV.

The chain links TRBV9 to TRBJ1-1; no firm D call. The germline V and J ends were trimmed by 0 bases and 1 base, with 4 bases remaining between them. This CDR3 region has 13 residues. The germline V gene encodes CDR1 SGDLS and CDR2 YYNGEE. CDR3 residues: CASSVAGNTEAFF. The CDR3 DNA reads as TGTGCCAGCAGCGTAGCCGGGAACACTGAAGCTTTCTTT.

V usage is TRBV5-6 and J usage is TRBJ2-7, with TRBD1 identical over 12 bases. J was trimmed by 7 bases and V by 7 bases; bases with no gene match: 9. CDR3 length equals 14 residues. Looked up from germline, CDR1 is SGHDT and CDR2 is YYEEEE. CDR3 nucleotides: TGTGCCAGCGCCTCGGGACAGGGGGCACGGGAGCAGTACTTC. As protein: CASASGQGAREQYF.

The gene calls are TRBV4-2 and TRBJ2-5, with TRBD2 matching over 11 bases. The CDR3 covers 16 residues. Germline CDR1 LGHNA, CDR2 YNFKEQ. V lost 0 bases and J lost 6; bases outside the gene matches: 6. As DNA, the CDR3 is TGTGCCAGCAGCCAAGACCTAGCGGGGGGTAAAAAGACCCAGTACTTC. It translates to CASSQDLAGGKKTQYF.

This clone was seen only once. This chain uses TRBV25-1 with TRBJ1-1; D is uncertain. The CDR3 spans 13 residues. Germline V gene data show CDR1 as MGHDK and CDR2 as SYGVNS. Trimming shortened V by 1 base and J by 10 bases, and 13 bases separated the two germline ends. CDR3 in amino acids: CASSESGSPRAFF. CDR3 DNA sequence: TGTGCCAGCAGTGAATCCGGCTCACCACGAGCTTTCTTT.

The chain couples TRBV10-3 to TRBJ1-2, with D possibly being TRBD1 (5 bases). V was pared by 2 bases and J by 7 bases, with 8 bases between. Germline loops: CDR1 ENHRY, CDR2 SYGVKD. This CDR3 has 12 residues. The CDR3: CAISEGGGGYTF. In DNA, the CDR3 is TGTGCCATCAGTGAGGGGGGTGGTGGCTACACCTTC.

This rearrangement joins TRBV21-1 to TRBJ2-2; the table names TRBD1, a call not compared with the DNA. TRBV21-1 represents a pseudogene. The CDR3 is 17 residues long. The CDR3 spells CASSKGRRTANTGELFF. The CDR3 nucleotides are TGTGCCAGCAGCAAAGGAAGGCGGACAGCGAACACCGGGGAGCTGTTTTTT.

The V and J genes are TRBV9 and TRBJ1-6; TRBD1 might be the D (5 bases). V was clipped by 4 bases and J by 11 bases, with 16 bases between them. The CDR3 totals 14 residues. Germline CDR1 SGDLS, CDR2 YYNGEE. The CDR3 reads CASSPRDRETPLHF. For the CDR3, the DNA is TGTGCCAGCAGCCCCCGGGACCGGGAGACACCCCTCCACTTT.